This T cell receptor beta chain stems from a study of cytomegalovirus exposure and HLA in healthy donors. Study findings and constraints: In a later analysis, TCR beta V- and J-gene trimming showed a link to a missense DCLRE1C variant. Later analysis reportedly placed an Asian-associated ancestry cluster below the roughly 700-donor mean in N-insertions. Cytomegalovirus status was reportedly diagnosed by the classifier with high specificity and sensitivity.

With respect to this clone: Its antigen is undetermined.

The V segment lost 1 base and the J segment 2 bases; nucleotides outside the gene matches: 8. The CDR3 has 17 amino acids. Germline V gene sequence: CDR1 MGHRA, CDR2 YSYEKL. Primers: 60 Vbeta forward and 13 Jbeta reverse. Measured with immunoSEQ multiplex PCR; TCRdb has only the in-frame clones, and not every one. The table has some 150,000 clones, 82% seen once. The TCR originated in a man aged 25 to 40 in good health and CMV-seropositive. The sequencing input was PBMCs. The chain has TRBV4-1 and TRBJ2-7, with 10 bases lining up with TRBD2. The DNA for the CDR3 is TGCGCCAGCAGCCAAGCCATCCTAGCGGGGGAACCCTACGAGCAGTACTTC. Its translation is CASSQAILAGEPYEQYF.